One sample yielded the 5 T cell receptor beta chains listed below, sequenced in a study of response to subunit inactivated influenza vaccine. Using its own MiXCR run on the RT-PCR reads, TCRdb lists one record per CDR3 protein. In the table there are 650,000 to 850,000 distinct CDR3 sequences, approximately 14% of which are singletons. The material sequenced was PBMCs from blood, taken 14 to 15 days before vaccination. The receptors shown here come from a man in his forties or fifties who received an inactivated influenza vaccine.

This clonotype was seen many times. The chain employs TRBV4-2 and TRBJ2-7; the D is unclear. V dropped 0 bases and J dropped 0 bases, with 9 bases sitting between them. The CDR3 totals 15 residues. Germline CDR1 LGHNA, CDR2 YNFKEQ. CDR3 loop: CASSQDLGDSYEQYF. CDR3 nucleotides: TGTGCCAGCAGCCAAGATTTAGGTGACTCCTACGAGCAGTACTTC.

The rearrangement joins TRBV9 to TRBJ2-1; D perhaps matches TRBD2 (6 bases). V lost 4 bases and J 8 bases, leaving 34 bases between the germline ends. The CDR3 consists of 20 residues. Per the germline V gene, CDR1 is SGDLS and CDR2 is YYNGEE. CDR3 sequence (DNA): TGTGCCAGCAGCCCCCTCGGGGGACCGATTAACCCCCGGGTGGTCTATGAGCAGTTCTTC. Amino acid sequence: CASSPLGGPINPRVVYEQFF. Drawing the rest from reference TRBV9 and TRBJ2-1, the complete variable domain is DSGVTQTPKHLITATGQRVTLRCSPRSGDLSVYWYQQSLDQGLQFLIQYYNGEERAKGNILERFSAQQFPDLHSELNLSSLELGDSALYFCASSPLGGPINPRVVYEQFFGPGTRLTVL.

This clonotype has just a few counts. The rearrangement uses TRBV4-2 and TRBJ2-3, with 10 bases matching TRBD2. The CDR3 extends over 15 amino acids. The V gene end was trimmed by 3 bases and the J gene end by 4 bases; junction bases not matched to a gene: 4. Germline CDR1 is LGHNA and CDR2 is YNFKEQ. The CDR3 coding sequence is TGTGCCAGCAGCCAGAGCGGGGGGGCAGCAGATACGCAGTATTTT. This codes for CASSQSGGAADTQYF.

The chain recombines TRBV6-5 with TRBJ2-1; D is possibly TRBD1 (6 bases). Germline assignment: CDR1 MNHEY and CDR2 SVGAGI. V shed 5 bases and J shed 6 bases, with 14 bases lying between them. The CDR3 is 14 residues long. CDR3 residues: CASSNRVVGNEQFF. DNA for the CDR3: TGTGCCAGCAGTAACAGGGTTGTCGGCAATGAGCAGTTCTTC.

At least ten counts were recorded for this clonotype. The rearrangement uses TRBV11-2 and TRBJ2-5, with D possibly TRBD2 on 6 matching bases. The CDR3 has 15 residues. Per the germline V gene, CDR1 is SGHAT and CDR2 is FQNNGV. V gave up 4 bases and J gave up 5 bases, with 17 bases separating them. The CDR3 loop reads CASSSNSGGVETQYF. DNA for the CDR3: TGTGCCAGCAGCTCCAATAGCGGAGGGGTGGAGACCCAGTACTTC.